The next 25 T cell receptor beta chains were all read from a single sample in a study of T cell responses to AZD1222 COVID-19 vaccine. Measured with immunoSEQ multiplex PCR; TCRdb has only the in-frame clones, and not every one. This table has roughly 160,000 clones, around 90% appearing once. The sample here was peripheral blood, taken 28 days after the second AZD1222 dose. The receptor source for this set is an adult who received the AZD1222 COVID-19 vaccine.

The chain couples TRBV10-3 to TRBJ2-5, with 9 nucleotides matching TRBD2. The CDR3 spans 14 residues. V dropped 5 bases and J dropped 6; count of bases not matched to a gene: 7. In germline, CDR1 is ENHRY, CDR2 SYGVKD. This CDR3 is CAISSIAGEKTQYF. DNA for the CDR3: TGTGCCATCAGTTCCATAGCGGGGGAAAAGACCCAGTACTTC.

The chain has TRBV6-5 and TRBJ1-2; no firm D call. CDR3 size: 15 residues. V lost 0 bases and J 3 bases, leaving 11 bases between the germline ends. Germline V gene data show CDR1 as MNHEY and CDR2 as SVGAGI. CDR3 region: CASSYSEALDYGYTF. The CDR3 coding sequence is TGTGCCAGCAGTTACTCAGAGGCGCTGGACTATGGCTACACCTTC.

The rearrangement links TRBV12-3 or TRBV12-4 to TRBJ1-2; D remains unclear. This CDR3 region has 12 residues. The V and J ends lost 0 bases and 3 bases respectively, with 2 bases between them. CDR3 DNA: TGTGCCAGCAGTTTAGCCCACTATGGCTACACCTTC. This translates into CASSLAHYGYTF.

The chain carries TRBV19 and TRBJ1-2; TRBD1 matches 7 bases. Germline CDR1 and CDR2: LNHDA and SQIVND (reference sequence). With V trimmed by 5 bases and J by 2 bases, 8 bases remained unmatched. CDR3 length equals 15 residues. CDR3 coding DNA: TGTGCCAGTAGTGCGAGGACAGGAGCAAACTATGGCTACACCTTC. It yields the protein CASSARTGANYGYTF. Full variable domain (rest looked up from reference TRBV19 and TRBJ1-2): DGGITQSPKYLFRKEGQNVTLSCEQNLNHDAMYWYRQDPGQGLRLIYYSQIVNDFQKGDIAEGYSVSREKKESFPLTVTSAQKNPTAFYLCASSARTGANYGYTFGSGTRLTVV.

V and J are TRBV7-9 and TRBJ1-1; D gene ambiguous. Germline values: CDR1 SEHNR, CDR2 FQNEAQ (reference sequence). V was clipped by 8 bases and J by 1 base, with 14 bases between them. This CDR3 region has 14 residues. In nucleotides, the CDR3 is TGTGCCAGCGAGCCGTGGGCAGAGAACACTGAAGCTTTCTTT. The encoded protein is CASEPWAENTEAFF.

The chain uses TRBV3-1 (or the pseudogene TRBV3-2) and TRBJ2-3; D not certain. V was clipped by 3 bases and J by 7 bases, with 11 bases between them. Germline lookup yields CDR1 LGHDT and CDR2 YNNKEL (reference sequence). The CDR3 is 13 amino acids. This CDR3 reads CASSHSYSNTQYF. In DNA, the CDR3 is TGTGCCAGCAGCCATAGTTACAGCAATACGCAGTATTTT.

The CDR3 region is CASSELGSNSPLHF. In DNA form, the CDR3 reads TGTGCCAGCAGTGAATTGGGGTCTAATTCACCCCTCCACTTT. This chain uses TRBV6-4 with TRBJ1-6; no clear D. Germline loops: CDR1 MRHNA, CDR2 SNTAGT. V shed 3 bases and J shed 6 bases, with 9 bases lying between them. The CDR3 totals 14 residues.

The genes are TRBV28 and TRBJ1-5; D uncertain. The CDR3 covers 14 residues. Germline V CDR1 and CDR2: MDHEN, SYDVKM. V dropped 6 bases and J dropped 7 bases, with 16 bases sitting between them. The CDR3 DNA reads TGTGCCAGCAGAATGGTCGATCAAGAACAGCCCCAGCATTTT. Its translation: CASRMVDQEQPQHF.

The rearrangement joins TRBV14 to TRBJ1-2; no clear D gene. Trimming cost V 0 bases and J 5 bases, with 4 bases left between them. The CDR3 is 12 residues long. Germline V CDR1 and CDR2: SGHDN, FVKESK. The CDR3 DNA follows: TGTGCCAGCAGCCAAGAAGCTTATGGCTACACCTTC. Translation gives CASSQEAYGYTF.

The chain uses TRBV7-9 and TRBJ1-5, with D perhaps TRBD1 (6 bases). Per germline, CDR1 SEHNR and CDR2 FQNEAQ (reference sequence). The V and J ends lost 5 bases and 6 bases respectively, with 14 bases between them. The CDR3 totals 14 residues. The CDR3 DNA reads as TGTGCCAGCAGCCGGACAGATCTGGGTCAGCCCCAGCATTTT. This encodes CASSRTDLGQPQHF.

This rearrangement joins TRBV18 to TRBJ2-2; no firm D call. Germline CDR1 and CDR2: KGHSH and LQKENI. V was shortened by 3 bases and J by 1 base, with 6 bases between the two germline ends. This CDR3 comprises 14 residues. CDR3 residues: CASSPVQNTGELFF. The CDR3 DNA follows: TGTGCCAGCTCACCGGTACAGAACACCGGGGAGCTGTTTTTT.

The V and J genes are TRBV2 and TRBJ1-2, with a weak D call TRBD1 (5 bases). Germline V gives CDR1 SNHLY, CDR2 FYNNEI. CDR3 size: 15 residues. Trimming shortened V by 4 bases and J by 6 bases, and 18 bases separated the two germline ends. This CDR3 is CASSVTRDGGNGYTF. Written as DNA, the CDR3 is TGTGCCAGCAGTGTAACCCGGGACGGGGGGAATGGCTACACCTTC.

The sample holds a few counts of this clone. This chain connects TRBV7-9 to TRBJ2-5; 11 bases are shared with TRBD1. V trimming: 6 bases; J trimming: 5 bases; junction bases outside the gene matches: 17. There are 18 residues in the CDR3. CDR1 and CDR2 (germline): SEHNR, FQNEAQ (reference sequence). CDR3 nucleotide sequence: TGTGCCAGCAGTCCCTGGGGCGGACTGGACAGGGGGCAGGAGACCCAGTACTTC. Translated: CASSPWGGLDRGQETQYF.

This chain joins TRBV11-3 and TRBJ1-1; possible D gene TRBD1, 5 bases. The CDR3 covers 13 residues. The V gene's germline CDR1 is SGHNT and CDR2 YENEEA. V lost 2 bases to trimming and J lost 4 bases, with 8 bases between them. CDR3 in amino acids: CASSLRGGTEAFF. CDR3 bases: TGTGCCAGCAGCTTACGGGGCGGCACTGAAGCTTTCTTT.

The chain combines TRBV10-2 with TRBJ1-1; D call uncertain. CDR1 and CDR2 (germline): WSHSY, SAAADI. The CDR3 runs to 13 residues. The V gene lost 4 bases and the J gene lost 1 base, with 7 bases spanning the gap. CDR3: CASSGRGNTEAFF. The CDR3 DNA is TGCGCCAGCAGTGGAAGAGGGAACACTGAAGCTTTCTTT.

The chain recombines TRBV7-7 with TRBJ2-5, with 7 bases aligning to TRBD2. The junction had 5 bases not matched to a gene; V was cut back by 2 bases and J by 2 bases. Germline lookup yields CDR1 SSHAT and CDR2 FNYEAQ (reference sequence). The CDR3 consists of 15 residues. The CDR3 coding sequence is TGTGCCAGCAGCTTAAGTTCCGGGGGGCAAGAGACCCAGTACTTC. It specifies CASSLSSGGQETQYF.

The J gene is TRBJ1-3, the V gene TRBV20-1, with 9 bases matching TRBD1. Germline V gives CDR1 DFQATT, CDR2 SNEGSKA (reference sequence). The CDR3 runs to 14 residues. V gave up 3 bases and J gave up 4 bases; unmatched junction bases: 4. In nucleotides, the CDR3 is TGCAGTGCTAGTGGGGACAGGGACGGAAACACCATATATTTT. Protein sequence: CSASGDRDGNTIYF.

The CDR3 is CASSWGVGEQYF. CDR3 DNA sequence: TGTGCCAGCAGCTGGGGGGTGGGAGAGCAGTACTTC. The genes are TRBV5-6 and TRBJ2-7, with D tentatively TRBD2 (6 bases). Trimming took off 3 bases at V and 7 bases at J, with 11 bases between the two ends. Germline V gives CDR1 SGHDT, CDR2 YYEEEE. The CDR3 runs to 12 residues.

Concerning this clone: This sample includes further DNA sequences coding for the same CDR3. The chain combines TRBV5-1 with TRBJ1-1; D is undetermined. Germline loops: CDR1 SGHRS, CDR2 YFSETQ. V gave up 0 bases and J gave up 0 bases, with 9 bases separating them. CDR3 size: 15 residues. The CDR3 DNA is TGCGCCAGCAGCTTGGCCGGTAACTTGAACACTGAAGCTTTCTTT. Protein product: CASSLAGNLNTEAFF.

This clone was counted once. The rearrangement uses TRBV3-1 (or the pseudogene TRBV3-2) and TRBJ2-1, with unresolved D. The CDR3 sequence is 13 residues long. Germline values: CDR1 LGHDT, CDR2 YNNKEL (reference sequence). Trimming left V 0 bases short and J 10 bases short, with 10 bases between. The CDR3 region is CASSQEPVGEQFF. CDR3 sequence (DNA): TGTGCCAGCAGCCAAGAACCCGTTGGGGAGCAGTTCTTC.

The gene calls are TRBV6-1 and TRBJ1-2; the D gene is possibly TRBD1 (5 bases). V gave up 0 bases and J gave up 6 bases, with 14 bases separating them. This CDR3 is 15 amino acids long. CDR1 MNHNS and CDR2 SASEGT come from the germline V gene. The CDR3 DNA is TGTGCCAGCAGTGAAGCGATGGGACTGCATAATGGCTACACCTTC. It specifies CASSEAMGLHNGYTF.

The V and J genes are TRBV27 and TRBJ2-6; D is undetermined. In germline, CDR1 is MNHEY, CDR2 SMNVEV (reference sequence). There are 15 residues in the CDR3. Trimming left V 2 bases short and J 4 bases short, with 9 bases between. For the CDR3, the DNA is TGTGCCAGCAGTTTAAAGGGCTCCGGGGCCAACGTCCTGACTTTC. This encodes CASSLKGSGANVLTF. The entire variable domain, with the rest obtained from reference TRBV27 and TRBJ2-6, is as follows: EAQVTQNPRYLITVTGKKLTVTCSQNMNHEYMSWYRQDPGLGLRQIYYSMNVEVTDKGDVPEGYKVSRKEKRNFPLILESPSPNQTSLYFCASSLKGSGANVLTFGAGSRLTVL.

For this clone: In the same sample, other DNA sequences code for this CDR3. V gene TRBV6-2 or TRBV6-3 combines with J gene TRBJ1-3, with D possibly matching TRBD1 (6 bases). This CDR3 region has 13 residues. The V end was cut by 5 bases, the J end by 4 bases, with 9 bases between. Germline V gives CDR1 MNHEY, CDR2 SVGEGT. The CDR3 DNA follows: TGTGCCAGCAGTCGGGACACAGGAAACACCATATATTTT. It translates to CASSRDTGNTIYF.

The rearrangement links TRBV7-9 to TRBJ2-7; 7 bases match TRBD1. Germline CDR1 reads SEHNR; CDR2 reads FQNEAQ (reference sequence). The CDR3 extends over 12 amino acids. Germline trimming cut 5 bases from V and 6 bases from J; bases unmatched to any gene: 4. The DNA of the CDR3 is TGTGCCAGCAGCCGATACAGGGGCGAGCAGTACTTC. Its protein product is CASSRYRGEQYF.

The rearrangement links TRBV18 to TRBJ1-1, with TRBD1 matching 7 bases. V gave up 6 bases and J gave up 7 bases; unmatched junction bases: 8. Germline V gene lookup returns CDR1 KGHSH and CDR2 LQKENI. This CDR3 has 13 amino acids. The CDR3, as DNA: TGTGCCAGCTCTCGGACAGGAGGGCTTGAAGCTTTCTTT. It encodes CASSRTGGLEAFF.